The subject of this entry is one TCR beta chain. This entry is derived from a study of T cell clonotyping in hematopoietic cell transplantation. Described time point: recipient sample about 28 days before transplant, after cytoreduction. The CDR3 sequence is 16 residues long. Germline CDR1 SGHAT, CDR2 FQNNGV. Losses at the gene ends were 2 bases for V and 3 bases for J; bases not matched to a gene: 6. Clones were sequenced by immunoSEQ multiplex PCR, and TCRdb holds only the in-frame ones, with some missing. The sample yields approximately 50,000 clones, around 86% seen once. The sample here was peripheral blood mononuclear cells, taken before stem cell transplant. This chain links TRBV11-2 with TRBJ1-1; TRBD1 matches 10 bases. The sequence derives from a man between 60 and 75 years old with biphenotypic leukemia. Some clones in this sample may be carry-over from other donors' samples. The CDR3 region is CASSLMGQGLDTEAFF. The DNA for the CDR3 is TGTGCCAGCAGCTTAATGGGACAGGGGCTTGACACTGAAGCTTTCTTT.